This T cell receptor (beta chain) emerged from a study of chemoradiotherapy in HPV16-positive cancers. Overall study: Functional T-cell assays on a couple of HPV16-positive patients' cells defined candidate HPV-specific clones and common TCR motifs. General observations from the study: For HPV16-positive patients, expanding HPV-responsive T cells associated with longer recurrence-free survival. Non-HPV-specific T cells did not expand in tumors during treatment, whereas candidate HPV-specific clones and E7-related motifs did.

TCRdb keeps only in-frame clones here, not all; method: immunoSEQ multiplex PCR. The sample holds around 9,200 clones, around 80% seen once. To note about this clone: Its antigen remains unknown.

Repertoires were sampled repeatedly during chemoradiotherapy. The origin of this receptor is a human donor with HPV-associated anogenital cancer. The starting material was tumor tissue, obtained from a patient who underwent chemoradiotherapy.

As DNA, the CDR3 is TGTGCCAGCAGCCCCCTAGAAGGACAGGGTCTCGAGCAGTACGTC. Its protein product is CASSPLEGQGLEQYV. The rearrangement links TRBV7-9 to TRBJ2-7; 8 bases agree with TRBD1. CDR3 length: 15 residues. V was pared by 5 bases and J by 6 bases, with 12 bases of the junction left unmatched. Germline loops: CDR1 SEHNR, CDR2 FQNEAQ (reference sequence).